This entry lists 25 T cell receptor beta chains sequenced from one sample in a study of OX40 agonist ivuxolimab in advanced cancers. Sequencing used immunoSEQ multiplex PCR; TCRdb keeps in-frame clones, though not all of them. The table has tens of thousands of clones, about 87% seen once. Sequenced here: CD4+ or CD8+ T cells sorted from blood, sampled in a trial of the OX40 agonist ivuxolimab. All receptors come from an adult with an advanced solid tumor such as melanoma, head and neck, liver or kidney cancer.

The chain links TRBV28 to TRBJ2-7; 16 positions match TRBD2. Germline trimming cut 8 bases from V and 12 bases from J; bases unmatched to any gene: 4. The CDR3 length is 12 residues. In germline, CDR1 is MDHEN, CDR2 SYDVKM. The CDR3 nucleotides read TGTGCCAGCGGGACTAGCGGGAGGGCCACGTACTTC. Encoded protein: CASGTSGRATYF.

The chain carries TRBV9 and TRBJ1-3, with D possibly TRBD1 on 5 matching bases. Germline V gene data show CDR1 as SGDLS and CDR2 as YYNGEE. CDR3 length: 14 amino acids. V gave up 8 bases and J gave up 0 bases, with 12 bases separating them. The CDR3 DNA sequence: TGTGCCAGTGGGGCCGGGGGCTCTGGAAACACCATATATTTT. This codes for CASGAGGSGNTIYF.

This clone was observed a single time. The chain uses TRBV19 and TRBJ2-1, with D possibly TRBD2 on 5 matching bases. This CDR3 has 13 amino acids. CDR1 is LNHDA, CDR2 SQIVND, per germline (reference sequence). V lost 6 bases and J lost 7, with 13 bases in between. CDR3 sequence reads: CASSQVWRNEQFF. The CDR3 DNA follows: TGTGCCAGTAGCCAAGTCTGGAGGAATGAGCAGTTCTTC. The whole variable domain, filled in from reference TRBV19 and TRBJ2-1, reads DGGITQSPKYLFRKEGQNVTLSCEQNLNHDAMYWYRQDPGQGLRLIYYSQIVNDFQKGDIAEGYSVSREKKESFPLTVTSAQKNPTAFYLCASSQVWRNEQFFGPGTRLTVL.

The CDR3 spells CASSRDRADFEAFF. CDR3 coding DNA: TGTGCCAGCAGCCGGGACAGGGCCGATTTTGAAGCTTTCTTT. V gene TRBV27 combines with J gene TRBJ1-1, with TRBD1 identical over 9 bases. The CDR3 length is 14 residues. V lost 6 bases to trimming and J lost 7 bases; unmatched junction nucleotides: 9. Germline CDR1 is MNHEY and CDR2 is SMNVEV (reference sequence).

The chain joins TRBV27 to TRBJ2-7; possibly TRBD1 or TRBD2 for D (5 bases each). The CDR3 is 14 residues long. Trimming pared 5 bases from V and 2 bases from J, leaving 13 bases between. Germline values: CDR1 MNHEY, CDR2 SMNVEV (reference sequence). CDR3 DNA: TGTGCCAGCAGTCCGGGACGGGTAACCTACGAGCAGTACTTC. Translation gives CASSPGRVTYEQYF.

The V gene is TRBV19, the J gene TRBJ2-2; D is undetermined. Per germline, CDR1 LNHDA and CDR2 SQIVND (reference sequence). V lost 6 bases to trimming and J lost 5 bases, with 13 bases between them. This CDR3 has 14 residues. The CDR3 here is CASSRNPRTGELFF. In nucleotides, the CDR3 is TGTGCCAGTAGCCGGAACCCAAGGACCGGGGAGCTGTTTTTT.

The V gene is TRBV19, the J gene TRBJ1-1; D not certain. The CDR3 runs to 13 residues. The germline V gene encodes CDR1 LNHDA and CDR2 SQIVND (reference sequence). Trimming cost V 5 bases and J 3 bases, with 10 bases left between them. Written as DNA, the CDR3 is TGTGCCAGTAGTCGGGGATTATACACTGAAGCTTTCTTT. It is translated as CASSRGLYTEAFF.

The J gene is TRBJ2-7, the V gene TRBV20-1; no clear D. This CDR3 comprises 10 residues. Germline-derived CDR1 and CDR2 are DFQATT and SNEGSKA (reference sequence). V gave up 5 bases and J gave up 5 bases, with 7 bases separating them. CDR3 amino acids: CSAWGDEQYF. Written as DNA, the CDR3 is TGCAGTGCTTGGGGTGACGAGCAGTACTTC.

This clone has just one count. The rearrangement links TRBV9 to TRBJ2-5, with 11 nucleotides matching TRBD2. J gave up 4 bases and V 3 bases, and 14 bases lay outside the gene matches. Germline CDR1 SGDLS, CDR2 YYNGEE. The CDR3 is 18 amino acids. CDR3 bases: TGTGCCAGCAGCGAAAACGTCGGGACTAGCGGCCTCGGAGAGACCCAGTACTTC. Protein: CASSENVGTSGLGETQYF.

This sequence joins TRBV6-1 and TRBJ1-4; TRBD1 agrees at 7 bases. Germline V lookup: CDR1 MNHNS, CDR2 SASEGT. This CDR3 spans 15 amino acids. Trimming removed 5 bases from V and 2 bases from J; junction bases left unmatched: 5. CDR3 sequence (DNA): TGTGCCAGCAGTATTGACAGGGTGACTAATGAAAAACTGTTTTTT. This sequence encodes CASSIDRVTNEKLFF.

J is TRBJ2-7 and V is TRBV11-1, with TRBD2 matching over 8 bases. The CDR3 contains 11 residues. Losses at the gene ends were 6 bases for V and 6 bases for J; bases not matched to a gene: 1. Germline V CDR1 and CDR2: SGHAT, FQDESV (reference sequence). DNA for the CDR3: TGTGCCAGCAGTGCGGGGGGCGAGCAGTACTTC. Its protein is CASSAGGEQYF.

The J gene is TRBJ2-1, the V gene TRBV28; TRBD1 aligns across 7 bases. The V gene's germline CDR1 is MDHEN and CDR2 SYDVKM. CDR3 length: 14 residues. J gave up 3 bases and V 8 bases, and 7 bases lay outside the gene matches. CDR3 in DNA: TGTGCCAGCTTTCCGGGACAGAGCTACAATGAGCAGTTCTTC. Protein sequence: CASFPGQSYNEQFF.

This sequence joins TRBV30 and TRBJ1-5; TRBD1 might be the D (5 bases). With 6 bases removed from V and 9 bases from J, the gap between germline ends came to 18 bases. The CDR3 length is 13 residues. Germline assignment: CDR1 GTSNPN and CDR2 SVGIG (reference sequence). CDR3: CACRGAPNRPQHF. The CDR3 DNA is TGTGCCTGTAGAGGGGCCCCCAATAGGCCCCAGCATTTT.

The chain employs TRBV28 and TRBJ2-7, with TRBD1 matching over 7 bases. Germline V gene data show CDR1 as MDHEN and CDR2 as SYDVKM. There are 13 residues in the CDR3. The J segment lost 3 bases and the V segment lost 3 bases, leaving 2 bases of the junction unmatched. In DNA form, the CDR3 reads TGTGCCAGCAGTTTGAACAGGGGCTACGAGCAGTACTTC. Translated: CASSLNRGYEQYF.

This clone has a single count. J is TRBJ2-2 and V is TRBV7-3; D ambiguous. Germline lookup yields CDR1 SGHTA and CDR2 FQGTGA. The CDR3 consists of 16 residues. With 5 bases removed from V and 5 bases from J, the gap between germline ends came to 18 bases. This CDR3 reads CASSPQLDPHTGELFF. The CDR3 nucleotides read TGTGCCAGCAGCCCTCAGTTGGACCCCCATACCGGGGAGCTGTTTTTT. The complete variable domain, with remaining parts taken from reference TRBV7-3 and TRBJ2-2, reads GAGVSQTPSNKVTEKGKYVELRCDPISGHTALYWYRQSLGQGPEFLIYFQGTGAADDSGLPNDRFFAVRPEGSVSTLKIQRTERGDSAVYLCASSPQLDPHTGELFFGEGSRLTVL.

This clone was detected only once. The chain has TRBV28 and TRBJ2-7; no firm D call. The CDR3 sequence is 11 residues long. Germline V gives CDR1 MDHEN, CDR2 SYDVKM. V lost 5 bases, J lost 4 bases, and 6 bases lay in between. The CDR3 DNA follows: TGTGCCAGCAGTGTAGATTACGAGCAGTACTTC. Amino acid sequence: CASSVDYEQYF.

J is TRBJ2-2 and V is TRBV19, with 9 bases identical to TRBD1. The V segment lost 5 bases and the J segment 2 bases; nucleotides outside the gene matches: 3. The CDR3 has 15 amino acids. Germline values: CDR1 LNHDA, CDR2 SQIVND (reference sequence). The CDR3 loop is CASSSGQGNTGELFF. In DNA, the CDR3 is TGTGCCAGTAGTTCGGGACAGGGTAACACCGGGGAGCTGTTTTTT. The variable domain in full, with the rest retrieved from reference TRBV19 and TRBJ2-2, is DGGITQSPKYLFRKEGQNVTLSCEQNLNHDAMYWYRQDPGQGLRLIYYSQIVNDFQKGDIAEGYSVSREKKESFPLTVTSAQKNPTAFYLCASSSGQGNTGELFFGEGSRLTVL.

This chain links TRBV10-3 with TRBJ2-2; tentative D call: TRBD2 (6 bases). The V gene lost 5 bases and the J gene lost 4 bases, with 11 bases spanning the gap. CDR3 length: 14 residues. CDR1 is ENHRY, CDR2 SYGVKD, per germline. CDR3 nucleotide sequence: TGTGCCATCAGTTCCGGGGGTGGCACCGGGGAGCTGTTTTTT. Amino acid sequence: CAISSGGGTGELFF.

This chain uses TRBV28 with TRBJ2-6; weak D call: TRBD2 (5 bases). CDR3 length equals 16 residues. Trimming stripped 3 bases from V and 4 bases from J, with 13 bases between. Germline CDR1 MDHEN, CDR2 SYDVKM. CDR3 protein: CASSLAGGSGANVLTF. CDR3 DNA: TGTGCCAGCAGTTTGGCGGGTGGGTCCGGGGCCAACGTCCTGACTTTC.

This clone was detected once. For the CDR3, the DNA is TGCGCCAGCAGTGACCGCGGAACTGAAGCTTTCTTT. This translates into CASSDRGTEAFF. The chain uses TRBV10-2 and TRBJ1-1; D remains unclear. Between the trimmed V and J ends, which lost 3 bases and 5 bases, there was a span of 7 bases. The CDR3 length is 12 residues. In germline, CDR1 is WSHSY, CDR2 SAAADI.

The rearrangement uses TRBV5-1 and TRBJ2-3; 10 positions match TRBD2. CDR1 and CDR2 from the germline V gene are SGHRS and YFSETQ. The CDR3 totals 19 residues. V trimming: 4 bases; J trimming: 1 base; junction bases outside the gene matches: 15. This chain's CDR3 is CASSLTKTTGTSGTDTQYF. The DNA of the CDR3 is TGCGCCAGCAGCCTGACCAAGACAACCGGGACTAGCGGCACAGATACGCAGTATTTT.

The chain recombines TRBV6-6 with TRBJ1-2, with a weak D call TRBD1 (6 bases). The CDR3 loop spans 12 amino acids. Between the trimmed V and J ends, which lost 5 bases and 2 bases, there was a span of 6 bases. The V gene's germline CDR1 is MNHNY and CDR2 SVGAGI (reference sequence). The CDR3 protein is CASSGTNYGYTF. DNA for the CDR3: TGTGCCAGCAGTGGGACAAACTATGGCTACACCTTC.

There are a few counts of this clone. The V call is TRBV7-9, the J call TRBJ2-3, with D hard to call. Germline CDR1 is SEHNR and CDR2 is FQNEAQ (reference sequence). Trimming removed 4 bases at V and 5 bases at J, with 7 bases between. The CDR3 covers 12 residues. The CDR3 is CASSWKGDTQYF. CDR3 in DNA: TGTGCCAGCAGCTGGAAGGGAGATACGCAGTATTTT.

As DNA, the CDR3 is TGCGCCAGCAGCTTGGGCAGGGTCTCTGGAAACACCATATATTTT. Protein: CASSLGRVSGNTIYF. V and J are TRBV5-1 and TRBJ1-3, with D perhaps matching TRBD1 (5 bases). Trimming left V 0 bases short and J 0 bases short, with 7 bases between. The CDR3 extends over 15 amino acids. Germline V lookup: CDR1 SGHRS, CDR2 YFSETQ. Together with reference TRBV5-1 and TRBJ1-3, the CDR3 gives the full variable domain: KAGVTQTPRYLIKTRGQQVTLSCSPISGHRSVSWYQQTPGQGLQFLFEYFSETQRNKGNFPGRFSGRQFSNSRSEMNVSTLELGDSALYLCASSLGRVSGNTIYFGEGSWLTVV.

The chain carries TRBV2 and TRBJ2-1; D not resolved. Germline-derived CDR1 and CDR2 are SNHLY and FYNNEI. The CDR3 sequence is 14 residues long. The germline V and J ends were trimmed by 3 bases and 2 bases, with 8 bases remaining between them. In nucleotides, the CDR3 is TGTGCCAGCAGTGAGAGGAGCACCTACAATGAGCAGTTCTTC. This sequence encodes CASSERSTYNEQFF. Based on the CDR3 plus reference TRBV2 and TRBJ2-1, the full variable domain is EPEVTQTPSHQVTQMGQEVILRCVPISNHLYFYWYRQILGQKVEFLVSFYNNEISEKSEIFDDQFSVERPDGSNFTLKIRSTKLEDSAMYFCASSERSTYNEQFFGPGTRLTVL.